These T cell receptor beta chains were read from a single sample in a study of cytomegalovirus exposure and HLA in healthy donors. Assay used: immunoSEQ multiplex PCR; TCRdb lists only in-frame clones, some missing. The data show roughly 130,000 clones, with roughly 80% seen just once and around 11% held by the top ten. The sample was PBMCs. Receptors originate from a male donor in good health and CMV-seropositive. Each CDR3 is given with its conserved first and last residue. The order of the fields is clone size, D gene, V gene, J gene, CDR3 DNA, CDR3 protein. D genes are given only for firm matches. The size field is filled for only some rows; it gives once, few, many or a size class.

abundance: .
d_gene: .
v_gene: TRBV28
j_gene: TRBJ2-7
CDR3nt: TGTGCCAGCAGTTTCCGTACGAGGGGGTACAACGAGCAGTACTTC
CDR3aa: CASSFRTRGYNEQYF

abundance: .
d_gene: TRBD1
v_gene: TRBV29-1
j_gene: TRBJ2-6
CDR3nt: TGCAGCGCGACAGGGGACTCTGGGGCCAACGTCCTGACTTTC
CDR3aa: CSATGDSGANVLTF

abundance: few
d_gene: TRBD2
v_gene: TRBV5-1
j_gene: TRBJ2-7
CDR3nt: TGCGCCAGCACCCCGGGGGGTCGGTCCTACGAGCAGTACTTC
CDR3aa: CASTPGGRSYEQYF

abundance: .
d_gene: TRBD1
v_gene: TRBV6-5
j_gene: TRBJ1-2
CDR3nt: TGTGCCAGCAGTTATGGACAGGTCTATGGCTACACCTTC
CDR3aa: CASSYGQVYGYTF

abundance: .
d_gene: .
v_gene: TRBV9
j_gene: TRBJ2-3
CDR3nt: TGTGCCAGCAGCGTAGCGGGGCGGGAAGGGGCAGATACGCAGTATTTT
CDR3aa: CASSVAGREGADTQYF

abundance: .
d_gene: TRBD1
v_gene: TRBV10-2
j_gene: TRBJ2-7
CDR3nt: TGCGCCAGCAGCCGGGACAGATCCTACGAGCAGTACTTC
CDR3aa: CASSRDRSYEQYF

abundance: .
d_gene: TRBD2
v_gene: TRBV30
j_gene: TRBJ2-3
CDR3nt: TGTGCCTGGAGTCCCACCCGGGGAGGGACAGATACGCAGTATTTT
CDR3aa: CAWSPTRGGTDTQYF

abundance: .
d_gene: TRBD2
v_gene: TRBV7-9
j_gene: TRBJ2-7
CDR3nt: TGTGCCAGCAGCTTAGAGGGCGGGAGACCCTACGAGCAGTACTTC
CDR3aa: CASSLEGGRPYEQYF

abundance: few
d_gene: .
v_gene: TRBV11-2
j_gene: TRBJ1-4
CDR3nt: TGTGCCAGCAGCCTGAGGACAGATTCTAATGAAAAACTGTTTTTT
CDR3aa: CASSLRTDSNEKLFF

abundance: .
d_gene: .
v_gene: TRBV27
j_gene: TRBJ1-1
CDR3nt: TGTGCCAGCAGTCTCATGGGGCCCACTGAAGCTTTCTTT
CDR3aa: CASSLMGPTEAFF

abundance: .
d_gene: .
v_gene: TRBV5-1
j_gene: TRBJ2-7
CDR3nt: TGCGCCAGCAGCCGGGGGGGGACAGAATCTTACGAGCAGTACTTC
CDR3aa: CASSRGGTESYEQYF

abundance: .
d_gene: .
v_gene: TRBV15
j_gene: TRBJ1-1
CDR3nt: TGTGCCACCAGCGATTGGGCCCGGAACACTGAAGCTTTCTTT
CDR3aa: CATSDWARNTEAFF

abundance: .
d_gene: .
v_gene: TRBV30
j_gene: TRBJ1-2
CDR3nt: TGTGCCTCTCCCGGGACTGCGCGGGGCTACACCTTC
CDR3aa: CASPGTARGYTF

abundance: .
d_gene: .
v_gene: TRBV5-5
j_gene: TRBJ2-7
CDR3nt: TGTGCCAGCAGCTTGTCCCAATTGTACGAGCAGTACTTC
CDR3aa: CASSLSQLYEQYF

abundance: .
d_gene: TRBD2
v_gene: TRBV7-2
j_gene: TRBJ2-1
CDR3nt: TGTGCCAGCAGCTGGGGACTAGCGGGCCCCTACTCCTACAATGAGCAGTTCTTC
CDR3aa: CASSWGLAGPYSYNEQFF

abundance: .
d_gene: TRBD2
v_gene: TRBV28
j_gene: TRBJ2-7
CDR3nt: TGTGCCAGCAGCCCCCCAGCGGGAGGGGACGAGCAGTACTTC
CDR3aa: CASSPPAGGDEQYF

abundance: .
d_gene: .
v_gene: TRBV7-2
j_gene: TRBJ1-2
CDR3nt: TGTGCCAGCAGCCAACAGGGTGTATTCTATGGCTACACCTTC
CDR3aa: CASSQQGVFYGYTF

abundance: .
d_gene: .
v_gene: TRBV2
j_gene: TRBJ2-3
CDR3nt: TGTGCCGGCCGACTAGTCGTGAGCACAGATACGCAGTATTTT
CDR3aa: CAGRLVVSTDTQYF

abundance: once
d_gene: .
v_gene: TRBV19
j_gene: TRBJ2-3
CDR3nt: TGTGCCAGTACCTTAACAGCGGGAGATACGCAGTATTTT
CDR3aa: CASTLTAGDTQYF

abundance: once
d_gene: .
v_gene: TRBV29-1
j_gene: TRBJ1-1
CDR3nt: TGCAGCGTTGAAGACGGGGAACGAGCTTTCTTT
CDR3aa: CSVEDGERAFF

abundance: .
d_gene: TRBD2
v_gene: TRBV18
j_gene: TRBJ2-3
CDR3nt: TGTGCCAGCTCACTGGGGGGGACCCAGTCAGATACGCAGTATTTT
CDR3aa: CASSLGGTQSDTQYF

abundance: .
d_gene: .
v_gene: TRBV5-6
j_gene: TRBJ1-4
CDR3nt: TGTGCCAGCACCGGGGGTAATGAAAAACTGTTTTTT
CDR3aa: CASTGGNEKLFF

abundance: .
d_gene: TRBD2
v_gene: TRBV19
j_gene: TRBJ2-1
CDR3nt: TGTGCCAGTAGTATTTCCCACTTCTCCCCGGCGGGAGGCCTCCACAATGAGCAGTTCTTC
CDR3aa: CASSISHFSPAGGLHNEQFF

abundance: .
d_gene: .
v_gene: TRBV6-5
j_gene: TRBJ2-1
CDR3nt: TGTGCCAGCAGTCCCCCCGGGGTGGGGTATAGGGAGCAGTTCTTC
CDR3aa: CASSPPGVGYREQFF

abundance: .
d_gene: TRBD2
v_gene: TRBV5-4
j_gene: TRBJ2-1
CDR3nt: TGTGCCAGCAGCTTGGATACTAGCGGGAGAGTCAATGAGCAGTTCTTC
CDR3aa: CASSLDTSGRVNEQFF

abundance: .
d_gene: .
v_gene: TRBV6-1
j_gene: TRBJ2-5
CDR3nt: TGTGCCAGCGCTACAGTTACTCAAGAGACCCAGTACTTC
CDR3aa: CASATVTQETQYF

abundance: few
d_gene: .
v_gene: TRBV28
j_gene: TRBJ2-7
CDR3nt: TGTGCCAGCAGCCCGTTGCCCCCTCCGGGGGAGCAGTACTTC
CDR3aa: CASSPLPPPGEQYF

abundance: .
d_gene: .
v_gene: TRBV27
j_gene: TRBJ2-7
CDR3nt: TGTGCCAGCAGTTCAACGGAGGTTTGGGGGGTTTCTTACGAGCAGTACTTC
CDR3aa: CASSSTEVWGVSYEQYF